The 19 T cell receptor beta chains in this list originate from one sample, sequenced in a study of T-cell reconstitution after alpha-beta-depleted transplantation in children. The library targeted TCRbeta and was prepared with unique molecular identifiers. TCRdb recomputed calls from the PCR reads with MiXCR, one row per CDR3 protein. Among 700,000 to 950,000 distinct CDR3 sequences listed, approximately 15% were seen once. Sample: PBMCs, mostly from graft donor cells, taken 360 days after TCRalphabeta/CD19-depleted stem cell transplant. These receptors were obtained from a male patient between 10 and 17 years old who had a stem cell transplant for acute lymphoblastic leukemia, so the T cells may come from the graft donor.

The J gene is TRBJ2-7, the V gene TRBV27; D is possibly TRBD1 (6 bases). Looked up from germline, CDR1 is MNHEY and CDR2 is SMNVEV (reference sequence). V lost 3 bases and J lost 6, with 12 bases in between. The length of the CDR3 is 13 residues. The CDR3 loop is CASSFGAGVEQYF. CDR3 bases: TGTGCCAGCAGTTTTGGGGCAGGGGTCGAGCAGTACTTC.

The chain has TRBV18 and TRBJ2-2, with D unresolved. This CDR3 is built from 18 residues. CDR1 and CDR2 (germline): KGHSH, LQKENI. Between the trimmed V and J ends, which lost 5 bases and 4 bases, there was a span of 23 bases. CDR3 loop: CASSSQRAKPRSTGELFF. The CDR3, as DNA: TGTGCCAGCTCATCTCAACGGGCTAAACCCCGCAGCACCGGGGAGCTGTTTTTT.

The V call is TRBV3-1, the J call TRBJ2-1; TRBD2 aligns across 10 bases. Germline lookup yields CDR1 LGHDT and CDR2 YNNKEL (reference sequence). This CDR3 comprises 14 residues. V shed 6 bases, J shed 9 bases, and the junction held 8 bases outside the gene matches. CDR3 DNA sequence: TGTGCCAGCAGGATAGCGGGAGGCCCCATTGAGCAGTTCTTC. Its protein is CASRIAGGPIEQFF.

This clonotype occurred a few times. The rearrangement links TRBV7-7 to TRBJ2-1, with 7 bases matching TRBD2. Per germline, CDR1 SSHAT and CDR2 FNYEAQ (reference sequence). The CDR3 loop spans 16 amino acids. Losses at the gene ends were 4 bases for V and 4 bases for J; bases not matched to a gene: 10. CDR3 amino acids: CASSSTPAGSYNEQFF. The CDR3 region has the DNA TGTGCCAGCAGCTCCACCCCAGCGGGGTCGTACAATGAGCAGTTCTTC.

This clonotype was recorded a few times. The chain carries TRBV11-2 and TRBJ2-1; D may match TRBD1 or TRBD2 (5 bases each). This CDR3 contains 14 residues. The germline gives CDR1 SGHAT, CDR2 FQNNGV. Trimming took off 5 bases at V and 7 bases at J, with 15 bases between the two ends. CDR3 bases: TGTGCCAGCAGCACGCCCGGGACCGCGAATGAGCAGTTCTTC. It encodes CASSTPGTANEQFF.

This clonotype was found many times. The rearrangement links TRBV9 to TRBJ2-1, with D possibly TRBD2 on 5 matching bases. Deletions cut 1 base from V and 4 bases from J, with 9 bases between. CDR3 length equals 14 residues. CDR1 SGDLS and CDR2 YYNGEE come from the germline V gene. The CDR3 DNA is TGTGCCAGCAGCGTATCCGGAGGTTACAATGAGCAGTTCTTC. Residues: CASSVSGGYNEQFF. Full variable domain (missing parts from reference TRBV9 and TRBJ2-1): DSGVTQTPKHLITATGQRVTLRCSPRSGDLSVYWYQQSLDQGLQFLIQYYNGEERAKGNILERFSAQQFPDLHSELNLSSLELGDSALYFCASSVSGGYNEQFFGPGTRLTVL.

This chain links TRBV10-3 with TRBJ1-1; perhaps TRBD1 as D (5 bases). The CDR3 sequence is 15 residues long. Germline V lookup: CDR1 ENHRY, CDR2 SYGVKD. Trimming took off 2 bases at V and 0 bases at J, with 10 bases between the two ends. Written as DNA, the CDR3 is TGTGCCATCAGTGAGGTTACGGGGGTGAACACTGAAGCTTTCTTT. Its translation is CAISEVTGVNTEAFF.

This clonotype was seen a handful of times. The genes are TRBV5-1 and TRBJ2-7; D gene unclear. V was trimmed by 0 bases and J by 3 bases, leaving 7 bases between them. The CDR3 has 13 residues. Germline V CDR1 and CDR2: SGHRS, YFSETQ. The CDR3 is CASSLGVDYEQYF. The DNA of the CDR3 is TGCGCCAGCAGCTTGGGTGTCGACTACGAGCAGTACTTC.

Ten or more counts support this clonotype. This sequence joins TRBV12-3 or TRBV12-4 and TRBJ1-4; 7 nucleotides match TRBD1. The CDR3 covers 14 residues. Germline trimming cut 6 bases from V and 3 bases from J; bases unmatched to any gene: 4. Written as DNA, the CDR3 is TGTGCCAGCAGGGAGGGGGCGTCTAATGAAAAACTGTTTTTT. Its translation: CASREGASNEKLFF.

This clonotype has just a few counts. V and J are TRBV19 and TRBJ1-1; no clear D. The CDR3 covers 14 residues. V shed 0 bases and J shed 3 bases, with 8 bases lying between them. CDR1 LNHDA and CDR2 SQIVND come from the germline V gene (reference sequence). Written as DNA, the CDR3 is TGTGCCAGTAGTATAGAAGAGGGCTACACTGAAGCTTTCTTT. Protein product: CASSIEEGYTEAFF.

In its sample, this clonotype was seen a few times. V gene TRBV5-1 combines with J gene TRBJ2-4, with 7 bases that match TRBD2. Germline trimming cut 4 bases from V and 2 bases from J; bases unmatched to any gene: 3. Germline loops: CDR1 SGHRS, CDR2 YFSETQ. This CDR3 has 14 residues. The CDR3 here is CASSREGPKNIQYF. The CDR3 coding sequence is TGCGCCAGCAGCAGGGAGGGTCCCAAAAACATTCAGTACTTC.

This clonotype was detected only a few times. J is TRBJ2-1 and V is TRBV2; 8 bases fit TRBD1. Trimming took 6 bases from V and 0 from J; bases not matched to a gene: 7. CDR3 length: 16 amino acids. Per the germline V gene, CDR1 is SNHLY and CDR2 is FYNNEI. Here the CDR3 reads CASSKGQGVSYNEQFF. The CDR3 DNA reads TGTGCCAGCAGCAAAGGACAGGGTGTCTCCTACAATGAGCAGTTCTTC.

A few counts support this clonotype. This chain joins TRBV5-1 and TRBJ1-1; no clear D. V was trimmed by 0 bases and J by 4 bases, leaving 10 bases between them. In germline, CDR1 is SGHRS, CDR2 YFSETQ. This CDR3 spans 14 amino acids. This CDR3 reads CASSLGAPGTEAFF. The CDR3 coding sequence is TGCGCCAGCAGCTTGGGGGCTCCGGGCACTGAAGCTTTCTTT.

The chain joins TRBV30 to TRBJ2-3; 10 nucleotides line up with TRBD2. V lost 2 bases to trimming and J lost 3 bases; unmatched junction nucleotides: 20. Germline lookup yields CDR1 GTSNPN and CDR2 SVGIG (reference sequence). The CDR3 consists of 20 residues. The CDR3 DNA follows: TGTGCCTGGAGTACCGGCCATTTCATTCAGCGGGAGGGCCTAACAGATACGCAGTATTTT. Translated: CAWSTGHFIQREGLTDTQYF.

In nucleotides, the CDR3 is TGCGCCAGCAGGGGCGGGGGCTCCTACAATGAGCAGTTCTTC. Protein product: CASRGGGSYNEQFF. The chain couples TRBV4-1 to TRBJ2-1, with 7 nucleotides matching TRBD2. The CDR3 extends over 14 amino acids. The germline V gene has CDR1 MGHRA and CDR2 YSYEKL. J lost 0 bases, V lost 6 bases, and 2 bases had no gene match.

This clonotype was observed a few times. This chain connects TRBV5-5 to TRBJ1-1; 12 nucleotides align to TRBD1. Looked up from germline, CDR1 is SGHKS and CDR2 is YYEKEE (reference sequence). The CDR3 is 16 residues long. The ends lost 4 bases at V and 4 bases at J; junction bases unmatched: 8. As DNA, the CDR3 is TGTGCCAGCAGCGTGGGACAGGGGGCGCGCGGCACTGAAGCTTTCTTT. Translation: CASSVGQGARGTEAFF.

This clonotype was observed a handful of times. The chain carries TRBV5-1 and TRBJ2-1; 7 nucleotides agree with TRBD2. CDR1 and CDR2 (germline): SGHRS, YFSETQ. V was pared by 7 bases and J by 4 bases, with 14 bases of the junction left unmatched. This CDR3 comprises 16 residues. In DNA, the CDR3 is TGCGCCAGCGCTCGGAACGCGGGAGCCCTTTACAATGAGCAGTTCTTC. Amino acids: CASARNAGALYNEQFF.

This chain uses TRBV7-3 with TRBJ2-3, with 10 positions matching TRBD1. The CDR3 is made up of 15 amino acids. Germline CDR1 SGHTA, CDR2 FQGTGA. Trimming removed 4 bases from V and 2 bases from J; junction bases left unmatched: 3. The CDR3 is CASSSTGGPTDTQYF. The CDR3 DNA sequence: TGTGCCAGCAGCTCGACAGGGGGCCCCACAGATACGCAGTATTTT.

Here the CDR3 reads CSVEGRGKGTEAFF. The CDR3 coding sequence is TGCAGCGTTGAAGGCAGGGGGAAGGGGACTGAAGCTTTCTTT. This chain connects TRBV29-1 to TRBJ1-1; 7 bases agree with TRBD1. Looked up from germline, CDR1 is SQVTM and CDR2 is ANQGSEA. The length of the CDR3 is 14 residues. The V segment lost 1 base and the J segment 5 bases; nucleotides outside the gene matches: 7. Full variable domain (outside the CDR3, taken from reference TRBV29-1 and TRBJ1-1): SAVISQKPSRDICQRGTSLTIQCQVDSQVTMMFWYRQQPGQSLTLIATANQGSEATYESGFVIDKFPISRPNLTFSTLTVSNMSPEDSSIYLCSVEGRGKGTEAFFGQGTRLTVV.